The present T cell receptor beta chain was sequenced within a study of T-cell memory formation after mild COVID-19 (TCRdb year 2021). In the study overall: Most TCR sequence clusters were specific to one of the two donors. The cohort was made up of two young adult volunteers, one female and one male, who were previously healthy. In two donors, T-cell clones that expanded and contracted after mild COVID-19 were followed by sequencing TCRalpha and TCRbeta repertoires longitudinally. General study outcomes and caveats: The detection of some responding clones in pre-infection memory suggests that pre-existing cross-reactive memory T cells joined the SARS-CoV-2 response. The second-wave clones that peaked on day 37 were not confirmed to be SARS-CoV-2 specific. Only two mild cases were covered by the study, and larger cohorts that include severe cases with pre-infection samples were considered necessary. Contracting CD4+ clones appeared mostly in the CM and EM memory subsets, whereas CD8+ clones were enriched in EMRA. Clones contracting from day 15 to 85 had balanced CD4/CD8 phenotypes, while a second wave expanding from day 15 to 37 was biased towards CD4+.

TCRdb shows the sequencer as Illumina NovaSeq 6000. cDNA libraries for TCRalpha and TCRbeta were prepared by 5'RACE using constant-segment primers, with sample barcodes and unique molecular identifiers added. RNA was extracted from every sample with Trizol reagent. Amplification of the libraries took two PCR steps, and the second step added a second sample barcode plus Illumina TruSeq adapters. Sequencing of the libraries was done on an Illumina NovaSeq, producing 2 x 150 bp paired-end reads. As for the original processing: With migec v1.2.7, reads were demultiplexed and then collapsed into UMI-guided consensus sequences. Using mixcr v2.1.11, UMI consensuses were aligned to TRA and TRB V and J templates and then assembled into clonotypes. A clonotype was counted as expanded or contracted only when both edgeR and NoisET called the clonotype significant, with the noise models trained on biological replicates. For edgeR calls, the thresholds were a false discovery rate-adjusted p below 0.01 and a log2 fold-change of 1. PCA with hierarchical clustering of max-normalized trajectories of the 1000 most abundant clonotypes was used as exploratory dynamics analysis. Each responding clone was given a CD4 or CD8 phenotype based on the CD4+ and CD8+ repertoires, which had been sequenced separately. Clones were called with MiXCR by TCRdb after fastp trimmed the public reads at Q25, and only in-frame beta chains were retained. Duplicate CDR3 protein sequences are folded into a single record with the most common DNA and genes. TCRdb, not the original authors, processed these V and J calls. Recorded for this sample are about 39,000 distinct CDR3 sequences; about 6.1% of them occurred a single time. The ten largest account for approximately 0.81% of the sample.

Ficoll-Paque density gradient centrifugation was used to isolate PBMCs. Comments on this clonotype: Its antigen remains undetermined. Base qualities were left out, and no much larger clone turns up one base away.

Including cysteine and phenylalanine, the CDR3 has 12 amino acids. Here the CDR3 DNA is all that survives: 36 bases in frame from base 1. At the junction V is shortened by 0 bases and J by 8 bases, with 10 bases in between. The germline V gene (reference sequence) supplies CDR1 GTSNPN and CDR2 SVGIG. Source material: PBMCs or a T cell subset sorted from them (not recorded which). The sequence was obtained from an adult who had mild COVID-19 (a few samples of this study predate the infection). The sample titles of this study are shuffled in the database, so cell type and time point are left out. The chain couples TRBV30 to TRBJ1-2; no confident D gene assignment can be made. The DNA sequence follows: TGTGCCTGGAGTGTACCCCTTGGAGGCTACACCTTC. Its coded protein is CAWSVPLGGYTF.